Shown below are 3 T cell receptor beta chains from a single sample sequenced in a study of blood T cell repertoires in COVID-19 (dated by TCRdb to 2018 to 2020). The library was generated by the immunoSEQ multiplex PCR assay. TCRdb retrieved this table from immuneACCESS and kept in-frame rearrangements only. Not all clones are present; in checked studies, unresolved V genes account for under half, and no reason is known for the remainder. This sample lists 200,000 to 250,000 clones; roughly four fifths were detected once. The top ten clonotypes cover less than 7.5% of the sample. The sample comprised peripheral blood. The origin of the receptors is a woman in her forties or fifties with acute or convalescent COVID-19.

Worth noting for this clone: Other DNA sequences in this sample translate to the same CDR3. The chain links TRBV15 to TRBJ1-2; D remains unclear. Between the trimmed V and J ends, which lost 3 bases and 7 bases, there was a span of 9 bases. There are 12 residues in the CDR3. The germline CDR1 and CDR2 sequences are LNHNV and YYDKDF (reference sequence). The CDR3 sequence: CATSREGGGYTF. The CDR3 DNA is TGTGCCACCAGCAGGGAGGGAGGTGGCTACACCTTC.

The gene calls are TRBV5-1 and TRBJ2-1; 13 nucleotides match TRBD2. V shed 5 bases, J shed 10 bases, and the junction held 9 bases outside the gene matches. Germline V CDR1 and CDR2: SGHRS, YFSETQ. The CDR3 extends over 15 amino acids. The CDR3 nucleotides read TGCGCCAGCAGTTCCGGGACTAGCGGGACGAGGGAGCAGTTCTTC. It encodes CASSSGTSGTREQFF.

The chain uses TRBV2 and TRBJ2-2; 11 bases agree with TRBD1. The CDR3 consists of 15 residues. V was pared by 8 bases and J by 2 bases, with 4 bases of the junction left unmatched. Germline V gene data show CDR1 as SNHLY and CDR2 as FYNNEI. CDR3 residues: CASLGTGGNTGELFF. The CDR3 nucleotides read TGTGCCAGCCTGGGGACAGGGGGAAACACCGGGGAGCTGTTTTTT.